Reported below is one TCR beta chain. Its antigen is currently unknown. At one end the junction does not follow the germline gene, possibly because of a read error. PCR employed 60 Vbeta and 13 Jbeta primers. The protocol was immunoSEQ multiplex PCR, while the TCRdb copy is restricted to in-frame clones and leaves out a portion. The table records 150,000 or so clones, roughly 80% of them present only once. The record originates from a study of cytomegalovirus exposure and HLA in healthy donors. The study's findings and limits: Rarity characterized most TCR sequences, yet some public TCRs appeared in many donors. Cytomegalovirus-associated TCR beta chains were listed, numbering 150 to 200.

This TCR came from a woman younger than 30 in good health and CMV-seronegative. Sequencing input: PBMCs.

The CDR3 loop reads CSSSSVFGAYNEQFF. In nucleotides, the CDR3 is TGTTCCAGCAGCTCCGTGTTCGGGGCCTACAATGAGCAGTTCTTC. The rearrangement uses TRBV7-9 and TRBJ2-1; tentatively, D is TRBD2 (5 bases). The CDR3 runs to 15 residues. CDR1 is SEHNR, CDR2 FQNEAQ, per germline (reference sequence).